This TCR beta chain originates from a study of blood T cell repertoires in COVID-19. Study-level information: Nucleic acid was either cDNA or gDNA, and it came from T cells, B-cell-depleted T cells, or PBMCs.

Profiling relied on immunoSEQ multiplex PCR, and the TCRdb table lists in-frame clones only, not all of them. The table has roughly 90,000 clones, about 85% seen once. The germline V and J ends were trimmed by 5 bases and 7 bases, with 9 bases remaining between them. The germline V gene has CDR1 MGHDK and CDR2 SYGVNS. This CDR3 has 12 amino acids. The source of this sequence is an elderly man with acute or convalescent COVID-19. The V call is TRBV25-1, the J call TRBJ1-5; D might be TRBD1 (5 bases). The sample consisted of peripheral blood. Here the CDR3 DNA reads TGTGCCAGCAGTCAGGGAGGGCAGCCCCAGCATTTT. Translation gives CASSQGGQPQHF.